The 26 T cell receptor beta chains listed next were all sequenced from one sample in a study of blood T cell repertoires in COVID-19. Measured with immunoSEQ multiplex PCR; TCRdb has only the in-frame clones, and not every one. The sample includes a few hundred thousand clones, more than 75% of them seen just once. Sequencing was performed on peripheral blood. All receptors derive from a human donor in a cohort sampled during active COVID-19.

Concerning this clone itself: One end of the junction does not line up with germline, which may come from a read error. The chain couples TRBV7-7 to TRBJ2-5, with 7 bases lining up with TRBD2. Germline values: CDR1 SSHAT, CDR2 FNYEAQ (reference sequence). There are 15 residues in the CDR3. The CDR3 bases are TGTGCTAGCAGCTTAGGGAGGGGCCGAGAAGAGACCCAGTACTTC. Translation: CASSLGRGREETQYF. The full variable domain, rest sourced from reference TRBV7-7 and TRBJ2-5, is GAGVSQSPRYKVTKRGQDVTLRCDPISSHATLYWYQQALGQGPEFLTYFNYEAQPDKSGLPSDRFSAERPEGSISTLTIQRTEQRDSAMYRCASSLGRGREETQYFGPGTRLLVL.

This clone has a single count. V and J are TRBV3-1 (or the pseudogene TRBV3-2) and TRBJ1-1, with 7 bases fitting TRBD1. Germline V gene data show CDR1 as LGHDT and CDR2 as YNNKEL (reference sequence). Trimming removed 4 bases from V and 0 bases from J; junction bases left unmatched: 8. The CDR3 covers 16 residues. CDR3 sequence: CASSRTGGRLNTEAFF. The CDR3 region has the DNA TGTGCCAGCAGCCGGACAGGCGGGCGGTTGAACACTGAAGCTTTCTTT.

The table lists this clone with a few counts. This specimen includes other DNA sequences encoding the same CDR3. The genes are TRBV5-1 and TRBJ2-7; TRBD2 aligns across 7 bases. The germline gives CDR1 SGHRS, CDR2 YFSETQ. The trim removed 4 bases at V and 3 bases at J, leaving 7 bases unmatched. This CDR3 spans 14 amino acids. The CDR3 is CASSKGRGVYEQYF. The CDR3 nucleotides are TGCGCCAGCAGCAAGGGTCGGGGGGTCTACGAGCAGTACTTC. The variable domain in full, with the rest retrieved from reference TRBV5-1 and TRBJ2-7, is KAGVTQTPRYLIKTRGQQVTLSCSPISGHRSVSWYQQTPGQGLQFLFEYFSETQRNKGNFPGRFSGRQFSNSRSEMNVSTLELGDSALYLCASSKGRGVYEQYFGPGTRLTVT.

The chain carries TRBV10-2 and TRBJ2-7; 13 bases are shared with TRBD2. Trimming cost V 5 bases and J 0 bases; bases outside gene matches: 7. The CDR3 consists of 17 residues. Germline CDR1 is WSHSY and CDR2 is SAAADI. The CDR3 DNA reads TGCGCCAGCAGTAGGACTAGCGGGGGCCCCCTCTCCTACGAGCAGTACTTC. Its translation is CASSRTSGGPLSYEQYF.

The rearrangement uses TRBV2 and TRBJ2-1; the match to TRBD1 covers 9 bases. The CDR3 is 14 amino acids. The ends lost 5 bases at V and 4 bases at J; junction bases unmatched: 3. The germline CDR1 and CDR2 sequences are SNHLY and FYNNEI. CDR3 region: CASSPGQGYNEQFF. Here the CDR3 DNA reads TGTGCCAGCAGTCCGGGACAGGGATACAATGAGCAGTTCTTC.

This clone was seen once. The chain combines TRBV6-5 with TRBJ1-4; D is uncertain. Germline V gene lookup returns CDR1 MNHEY and CDR2 SVGAGI. With 7 bases removed from V and 0 bases from J, the gap between germline ends came to 9 bases. The CDR3 is 14 amino acids. DNA for the CDR3: TGTGCCAGCACACTGGGAGCAACTAATGAAAAACTGTTTTTT. As protein: CASTLGATNEKLFF.

This clone was recorded once. The rearrangement links TRBV7-8 to TRBJ1-3; no clear D gene. The CDR3 runs 17 residues. The germline V gene has CDR1 SGHVS and CDR2 FQNEAQ. Trimming left V 6 bases short and J 0 bases short, with 18 bases between. This CDR3 reads CASSPTRVRGSGNTIYF. The DNA for the CDR3 is TGTGCCAGCAGTCCTACGAGGGTTCGAGGCTCTGGAAACACCATATATTTT. Drawing the rest from reference TRBV7-8 and TRBJ1-3, the complete variable domain is GAGVSQSPRYKVAKRGQDVALRCDPISGHVSLFWYQQALGQGPEFLTYFQNEAQLDKSGLPSDRFFAERPEGSVSTLKIQRTQQEDSAVYLCASSPTRVRGSGNTIYFGEGSWLTVV.

V gene TRBV30 combines with J gene TRBJ2-5; tentative D call: TRBD1 (6 bases). The CDR3 totals 14 residues. Per the germline V gene, CDR1 is GTSNPN and CDR2 is SVGIG (reference sequence). With 3 bases removed from V and 5 bases from J, the gap between germline ends came to 16 bases. The CDR3 region has the DNA TGTGCCTGGAGAGCAGACAGGTGGCGGGAGACCCAGTACTTC. Its translation is CAWRADRWRETQYF.

This clone came up once. V is TRBV14 and J is TRBJ2-7, with 7 nucleotides matching TRBD1. The CDR3 is made up of 14 amino acids. The V gene's germline CDR1 is SGHDN and CDR2 FVKESK. V lost 1 base and J lost 5; bases outside the gene matches: 5. The CDR3 coding sequence is TGTGCCAGCAGCCAAGGGACAGGCCGCGACGAGCAGTACTTC. Translation: CASSQGTGRDEQYF.

V is TRBV6-6 and J is TRBJ2-1; D gene ambiguous. The CDR3 loop spans 12 amino acids. V was pared by 6 bases and J by 5 bases, with 8 bases between. Germline lookup yields CDR1 MNHNY and CDR2 SVGAGI (reference sequence). The CDR3, as DNA: TGTGCCAGCAGCCCCCGGGACAATGAGCAGTTCTTC. Translating gives CASSPRDNEQFF.

This clone was found once. The chain is built from TRBV9 and TRBJ2-1; D is unclear. V was cut by 0 bases and J by 5 bases, with 6 bases left in between. CDR1 is SGDLS and CDR2 is YYNGEE in the germline V gene. The CDR3 totals 13 residues. The CDR3 nucleotides are TGTGCCAGCAGCGTAGGCGGTAACAATGAGCAGTTCTTC. It specifies CASSVGGNNEQFF.

V gene TRBV12-3 or TRBV12-4 combines with J gene TRBJ2-6; the D is unclear. The CDR3 spans 13 residues. V was cut by 8 bases and J by 6 bases, with 11 bases left in between. CDR3 region: CASGPPTANVLTF. As DNA, the CDR3 is TGTGCCAGCGGGCCCCCGACGGCCAACGTCCTGACTTTC.

This CDR3 reads CATESRYNEQFF. The CDR3 DNA is TGTGCCACCGAAAGCCGCTACAATGAGCAGTTCTTC. The genes are TRBV24-1 and TRBJ2-1; D is unclear. Trimming removed 9 bases from V and 3 bases from J, with 8 bases in between. There are 12 residues in the CDR3. Germline assignment: CDR1 KGHDR and CDR2 SFDVKD.

The rearrangement joins TRBV6-5 to TRBJ1-2; TRBD1 agrees at 8 bases. The CDR3 length is 13 residues. Germline V gene lookup returns CDR1 MNHEY and CDR2 SVGAGI. V was clipped by 8 bases and J by 4 bases; unmatched bases: 6. CDR3 nucleotide sequence: TGTGCCAGCGCCCCGGGACAGGTCTATGGCTACACCTTC. Encoded protein: CASAPGQVYGYTF.

This clone was found many times. The V and J genes are TRBV7-9 and TRBJ1-2; a possible D gene is TRBD1 (6 bases). This CDR3 region has 15 residues. The germline gives CDR1 SEHNR, CDR2 FQNEAQ (reference sequence). Deletions cut 5 bases from V and 4 bases from J, with 17 bases between. This CDR3 is CASSPRQAGGYGYTF. As DNA, the CDR3 is TGTGCCAGCAGCCCCCGACAGGCCGGCGGCTATGGCTACACCTTC.

CDR3 in amino acids: CASSAQFQETQYF. The DNA of the CDR3 is TGTGCCAGCAGTGCACAGTTCCAAGAGACCCAGTACTTC. The V call is TRBV6-6, the J call TRBJ2-5; no firm D call. The CDR3 consists of 13 residues. Trimming stripped 5 bases from V and 1 base from J, with 8 bases between. Looked up from germline, CDR1 is MNHNY and CDR2 is SVGAGI (reference sequence).

The chain uses TRBV2 and TRBJ2-3, with D possibly being TRBD2 (7 bases). The CDR3 has 13 amino acids. CDR1 SNHLY and CDR2 FYNNEI come from the germline V gene. Trimming left V 7 bases short and J 6 bases short, with 14 bases between. The CDR3 loop is CASTGGGADTQYF. DNA for the CDR3: TGTGCCAGCACCGGTGGGGGGGCGGATACGCAGTATTTT.

This chain uses TRBV6-5 with TRBJ1-6; no clear D. The CDR3 has 16 residues. Germline V CDR1 and CDR2: MNHEY, SVGAGI. Trimming stripped 3 bases from V and 2 bases from J, with 11 bases between. For the CDR3, the DNA is TGTGCCAGCAGTTATGAGGGAGTCGCCTATAATTCACCCCTCCACTTT. As protein: CASSYEGVAYNSPLHF.

This clone showed up just once. The chain carries TRBV18 and TRBJ2-2; 10 bases map to TRBD1. V lost 4 bases to trimming and J lost 6 bases; unmatched junction nucleotides: 2. Germline V gene data show CDR1 as KGHSH and CDR2 as LQKENI. This CDR3 has 14 amino acids. CDR3 coding DNA: TGTGCCAGCTCACACGACAGGGGGCCCGGGGAGCTGTTTTTT. Translation gives CASSHDRGPGELFF.

This chain uses TRBV3-1 (or the pseudogene TRBV3-2) with TRBJ2-3, with 9 bases lining up with TRBD2. Looked up from germline, CDR1 is LGHDT and CDR2 is YNNKEL (reference sequence). This CDR3 contains 17 residues. V dropped 4 bases and J dropped 4; count of bases not matched to a gene: 12. CDR3 region: CASSPTTGGGAPDTQYF. CDR3 sequence (DNA): TGTGCCAGCAGCCCAACGACGGGCGGGGGGGCCCCAGATACGCAGTATTTT.

The rearrangement joins TRBV2 to TRBJ2-5; perhaps TRBD2 as D (5 bases). The germline V and J ends were trimmed by 3 bases and 5 bases, with 10 bases remaining between them. From germline, CDR1 is SNHLY and CDR2 FYNNEI. The CDR3 spans 13 residues. The CDR3 loop reads CASSDFPGETQYF. DNA of the CDR3: TGTGCCAGCAGTGACTTCCCGGGGGAGACCCAGTACTTC.

The rearrangement joins TRBV12-3 or TRBV12-4 to TRBJ2-1; D is possibly TRBD2 (5 bases). Trimming removed 8 bases from V and 12 bases from J, with 20 bases in between. CDR3 length: 13 amino acids. Here the CDR3 DNA reads TGTGCCAGCTCCTCCCTTCCGGGGATGGGGCAGTTCTTC. Translation gives CASSSLPGMGQFF.

This clone was recorded once. The chain couples TRBV7-2 to TRBJ2-7; 8 bases fit TRBD1. V was pared by 5 bases and J by 4 bases, with 13 bases of the junction left unmatched. The V gene's germline CDR1 is SGHTA and CDR2 FQGNSA. The CDR3 runs 16 residues. The chain's CDR3 is CASSPLPGTGLYEQYF. The CDR3 DNA is TGTGCCAGCAGCCCACTTCCGGGGACAGGCCTTTACGAGCAGTACTTC. The variable domain in full, completed from reference TRBV7-2 and TRBJ2-7, reads GAGVSQSPSNKVTEKGKDVELRCDPISGHTALYWYRQSLGQGLEFLIYFQGNSAPDKSGLPSDRFSAERTGGSVSTLTIQRTQQEDSAVYLCASSPLPGTGLYEQYFGPGTRLTVT.

This chain joins TRBV24-1 and TRBJ2-7; 7 bases map to TRBD1. Germline V gene lookup returns CDR1 KGHDR and CDR2 SFDVKD. V shed 3 bases and J 6 bases; nucleotides not matched to a gene: 16. The CDR3 runs 17 residues. In nucleotides, the CDR3 is TGTGCCACCAGTGATCGGACAGGCCCAACCAGCACCTTCGAGCAGTACTTC. Translation gives CATSDRTGPTSTFEQYF.

This clone was observed a single time. This sequence joins TRBV7-3 and TRBJ2-6; D gene ambiguous. The V end lost 2 bases, the J end lost 0 bases, and 8 bases lay between the germline ends. The CDR3 loop spans 16 amino acids. Germline CDR1 reads SGHTA; CDR2 reads FQGTGA. CDR3 amino acids: CASSLLTGSGANVLTF. The CDR3 nucleotides read TGTGCCAGCAGCTTACTCACGGGCTCTGGGGCCAACGTCCTGACTTTC.

This chain connects TRBV5-8 to TRBJ2-2, with a possible D match to TRBD1 (6 bases). CDR1 and CDR2 from the germline V gene are SGHTS and YDEGEE. The V end lost 4 bases, the J end lost 6 bases, and 22 bases lay between the germline ends. The CDR3 totals 17 residues. The CDR3: CASSLVSGTPGPGELFF. The CDR3 DNA follows: TGTGCCAGCAGCCTTGTTTCCGGGACACCGGGTCCCGGGGAGCTGTTTTTT.